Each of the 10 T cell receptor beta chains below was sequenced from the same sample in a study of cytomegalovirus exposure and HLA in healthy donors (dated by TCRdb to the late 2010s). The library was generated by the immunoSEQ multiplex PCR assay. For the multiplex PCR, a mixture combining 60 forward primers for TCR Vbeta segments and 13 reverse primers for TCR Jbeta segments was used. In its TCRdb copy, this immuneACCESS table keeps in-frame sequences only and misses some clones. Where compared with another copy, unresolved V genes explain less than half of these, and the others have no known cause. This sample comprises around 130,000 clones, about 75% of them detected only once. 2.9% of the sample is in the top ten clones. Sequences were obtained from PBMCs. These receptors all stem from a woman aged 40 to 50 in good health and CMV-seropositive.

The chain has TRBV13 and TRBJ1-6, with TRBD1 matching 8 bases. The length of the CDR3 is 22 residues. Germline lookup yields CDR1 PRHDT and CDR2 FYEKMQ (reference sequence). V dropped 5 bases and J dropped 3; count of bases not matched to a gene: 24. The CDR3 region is CASSDDRGKTRGARLYNSPLHF. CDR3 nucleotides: TGTGCCAGCAGCGACGACAGGGGCAAGACTAGAGGGGCAAGACTCTATAATTCACCCCTCCACTTT.

CDR3 in amino acids: CASSPRQGNEQYF. CDR3 DNA sequence: TGTGCCAGCAGCCCTAGACAGGGCAACGAGCAGTACTTC. This rearrangement joins TRBV7-3 to TRBJ2-7; 7 bases map to TRBD1. Unmatched junction bases numbered 6, after V lost 5 bases and J lost 5 bases. Germline V CDR1 and CDR2: SGHTA, FQGTGA. CDR3 length: 13 residues.

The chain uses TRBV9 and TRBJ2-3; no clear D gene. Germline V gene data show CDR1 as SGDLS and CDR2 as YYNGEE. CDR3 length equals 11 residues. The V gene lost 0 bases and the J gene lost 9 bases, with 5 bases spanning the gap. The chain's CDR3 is CASSVAETQYF. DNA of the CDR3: TGTGCCAGCAGCGTAGCGGAGACGCAGTATTTT. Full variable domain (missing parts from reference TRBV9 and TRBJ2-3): DSGVTQTPKHLITATGQRVTLRCSPRSGDLSVYWYQQSLDQGLQFLIQYYNGEERAKGNILERFSAQQFPDLHSELNLSSLELGDSALYFCASSVAETQYFGPGTRLTVL.

CDR3 sequence reads: CASSQNPGWGPYNEQFF. CDR3 in DNA: TGTGCCAGCAGCCAAAACCCTGGTTGGGGGCCTTACAATGAGCAGTTCTTC. The chain combines TRBV14 with TRBJ2-1; a possible D gene is TRBD1 (6 bases). This CDR3 has 17 amino acids. Germline CDR1 and CDR2: SGHDN and FVKESK. The ends were cut back, 2 bases at V and 4 bases at J, with 18 bases in the middle.

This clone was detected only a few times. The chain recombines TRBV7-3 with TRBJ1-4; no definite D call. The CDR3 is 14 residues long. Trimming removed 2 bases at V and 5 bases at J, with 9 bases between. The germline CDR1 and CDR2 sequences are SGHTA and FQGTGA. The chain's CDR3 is CASSLGGRNEKLFF. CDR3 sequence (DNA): TGTGCCAGCAGCTTAGGTGGTAGAAATGAAAAACTGTTTTTT.

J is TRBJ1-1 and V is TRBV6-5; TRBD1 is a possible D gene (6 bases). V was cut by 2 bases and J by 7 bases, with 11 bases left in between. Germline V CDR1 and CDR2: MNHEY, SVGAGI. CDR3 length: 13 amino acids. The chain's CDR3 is CASSYGQFSEAFF. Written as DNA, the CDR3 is TGTGCCAGCAGTTACGGACAGTTTAGTGAAGCTTTCTTT.

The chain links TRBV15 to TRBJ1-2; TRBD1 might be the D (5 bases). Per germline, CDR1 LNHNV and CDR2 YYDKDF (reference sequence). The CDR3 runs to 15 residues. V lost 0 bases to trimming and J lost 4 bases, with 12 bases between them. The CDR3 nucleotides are TGTGCCACCAGCAGAGATCCGGGCAGGGCCTATGGCTACACCTTC. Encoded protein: CATSRDPGRAYGYTF.

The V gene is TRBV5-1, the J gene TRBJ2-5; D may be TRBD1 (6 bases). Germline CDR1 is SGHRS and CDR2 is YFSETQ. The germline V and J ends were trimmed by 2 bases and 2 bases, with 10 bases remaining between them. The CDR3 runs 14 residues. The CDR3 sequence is CASSLTGSQETQYF. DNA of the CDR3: TGCGCCAGCAGCTTAACAGGGAGTCAAGAGACCCAGTACTTC.

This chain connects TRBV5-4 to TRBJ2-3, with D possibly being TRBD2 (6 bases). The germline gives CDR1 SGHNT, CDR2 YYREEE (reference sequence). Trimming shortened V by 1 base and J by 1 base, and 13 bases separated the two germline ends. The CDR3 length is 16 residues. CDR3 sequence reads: CASSLRTNTGTDTQYF. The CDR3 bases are TGTGCCAGCAGCTTGAGGACTAACACGGGCACAGATACGCAGTATTTT.

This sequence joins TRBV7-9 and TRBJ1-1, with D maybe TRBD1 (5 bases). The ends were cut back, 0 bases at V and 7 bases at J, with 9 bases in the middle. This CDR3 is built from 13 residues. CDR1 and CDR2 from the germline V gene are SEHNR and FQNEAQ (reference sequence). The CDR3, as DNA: TGTGCCAGCAGCTTAGCGGGCAGGGATGAAGCTTTCTTT. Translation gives CASSLAGRDEAFF.